This TCR beta chain was documented in a study of cytomegalovirus exposure and HLA in healthy donors. Study-wide background: In an earlier analysis, approximately 120 million unique TCR beta sequences were found from some 180 million T cells. Findings of the study overall: The authors later linked a missense DCLRE1C variant to TCR beta V- and J-gene trimming.

Looked up from germline, CDR1 is MNHNY and CDR2 is SVGAGI (reference sequence). The CDR3 contains 13 residues. V lost 6 bases to trimming and J lost 6 bases, with 14 bases between them. Concerning this clone itself: Its antigen is still unknown.

A multiplex PCR was run with 60 Vbeta primers and 13 Jbeta primers. Libraries were prepared by immunoSEQ multiplex PCR; TCRdb keeps only in-frame clonotypes and omits some of them. The repertoire table contains 100,000 to 150,000 clones. This receptor was taken from a woman aged 40-49 years in good health and CMV-seropositive. Sequencing input: PBMCs. V and J are TRBV6-6 and TRBJ1-2; D might be TRBD1 (6 bases). CDR3 sequence (DNA): TGTGCCAGCAGCCATACAGGGCAGGATGGCTACACCTTC. This codes for CASSHTGQDGYTF.